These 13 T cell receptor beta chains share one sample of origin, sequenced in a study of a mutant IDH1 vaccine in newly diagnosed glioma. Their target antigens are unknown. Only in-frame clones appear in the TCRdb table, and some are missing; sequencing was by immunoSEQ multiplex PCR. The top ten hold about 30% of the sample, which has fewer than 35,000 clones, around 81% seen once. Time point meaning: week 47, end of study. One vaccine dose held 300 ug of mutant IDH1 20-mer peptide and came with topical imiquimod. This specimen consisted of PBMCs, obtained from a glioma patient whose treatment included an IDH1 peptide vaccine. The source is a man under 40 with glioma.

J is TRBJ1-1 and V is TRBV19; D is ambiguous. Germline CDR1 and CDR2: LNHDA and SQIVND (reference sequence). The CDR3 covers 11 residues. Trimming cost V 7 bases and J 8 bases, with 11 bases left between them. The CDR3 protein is CASNRGTEAFF. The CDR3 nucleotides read TGTGCCAGTAACCGGGGTACCGAAGCTTTCTTT.

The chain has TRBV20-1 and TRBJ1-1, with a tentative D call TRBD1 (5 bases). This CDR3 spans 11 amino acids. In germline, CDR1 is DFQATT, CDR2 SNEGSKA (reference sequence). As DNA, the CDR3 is TGCAGCGGAAGGGGGAACACTGAAGCTTTCTTT. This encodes CSGRGNTEAFF.

The CDR3 is CASSEQGPTYEQYF. The CDR3 DNA reads TGTGCCAGCAGTGAACAGGGACCAACCTACGAGCAGTACTTC. This chain joins TRBV2 and TRBJ2-7; D possibly uses TRBD1 or TRBD2 (5 bases each). This CDR3 region has 14 residues. Deletions cut 2 bases from V and 2 bases from J, with 10 bases between. Germline V CDR1 and CDR2: SNHLY, FYNNEI.

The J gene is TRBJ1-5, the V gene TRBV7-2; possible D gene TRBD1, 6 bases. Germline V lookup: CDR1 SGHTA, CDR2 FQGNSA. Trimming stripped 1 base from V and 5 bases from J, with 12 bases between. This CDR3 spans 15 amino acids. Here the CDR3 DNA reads TGTGCCAGCAGCTTAGGTCAGGGGCCCTATCAGCCCCAGCATTTT. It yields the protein CASSLGQGPYQPQHF. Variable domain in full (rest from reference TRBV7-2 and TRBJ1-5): GAGVSQSPSNKVTEKGKDVELRCDPISGHTALYWYRQSLGQGLEFLIYFQGNSAPDKSGLPSDRFSAERTGGSVSTLTIQRTQQEDSAVYLCASSLGQGPYQPQHFGDGTRLSIL.

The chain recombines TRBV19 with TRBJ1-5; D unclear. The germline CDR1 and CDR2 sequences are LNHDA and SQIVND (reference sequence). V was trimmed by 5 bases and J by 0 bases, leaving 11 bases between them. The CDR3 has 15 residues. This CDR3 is CASSGNWGSNQPQHF. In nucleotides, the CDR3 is TGTGCCAGTAGTGGGAACTGGGGTAGCAATCAGCCCCAGCATTTT. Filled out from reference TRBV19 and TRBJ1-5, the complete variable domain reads DGGITQSPKYLFRKEGQNVTLSCEQNLNHDAMYWYRQDPGQGLRLIYYSQIVNDFQKGDIAEGYSVSREKKESFPLTVTSAQKNPTAFYLCASSGNWGSNQPQHFGDGTRLSIL.

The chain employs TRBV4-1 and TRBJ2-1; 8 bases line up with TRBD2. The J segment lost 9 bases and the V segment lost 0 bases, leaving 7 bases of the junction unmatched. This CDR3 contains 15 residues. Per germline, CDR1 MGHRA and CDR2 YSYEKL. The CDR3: CASSQEDGRAAEQFF. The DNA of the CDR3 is TGCGCCAGCAGCCAAGAGGACGGGAGGGCCGCTGAGCAGTTCTTC.

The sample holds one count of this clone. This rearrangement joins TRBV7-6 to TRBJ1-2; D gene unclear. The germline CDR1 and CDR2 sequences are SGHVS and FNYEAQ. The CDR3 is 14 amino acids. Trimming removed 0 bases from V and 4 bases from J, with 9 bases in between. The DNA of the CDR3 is TGTGCCAGCAGCTTAGCGTCGGGTTTCTATGGCTACACCTTC. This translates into CASSLASGFYGYTF.

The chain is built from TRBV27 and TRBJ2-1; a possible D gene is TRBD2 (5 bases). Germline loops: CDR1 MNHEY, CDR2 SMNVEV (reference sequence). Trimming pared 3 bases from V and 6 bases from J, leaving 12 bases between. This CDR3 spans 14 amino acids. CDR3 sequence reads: CASSFLGLLNEQFF. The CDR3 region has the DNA TGTGCCAGCAGTTTCCTAGGACTCCTCAATGAGCAGTTCTTC.

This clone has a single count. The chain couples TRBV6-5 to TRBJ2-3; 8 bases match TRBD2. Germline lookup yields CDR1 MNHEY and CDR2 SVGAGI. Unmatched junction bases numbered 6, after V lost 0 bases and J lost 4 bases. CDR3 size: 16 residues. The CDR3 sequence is CASSYSNGGAADTQYF. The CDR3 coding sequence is TGTGCCAGCAGTTACTCGAACGGGGGGGCCGCAGATACGCAGTATTTT.

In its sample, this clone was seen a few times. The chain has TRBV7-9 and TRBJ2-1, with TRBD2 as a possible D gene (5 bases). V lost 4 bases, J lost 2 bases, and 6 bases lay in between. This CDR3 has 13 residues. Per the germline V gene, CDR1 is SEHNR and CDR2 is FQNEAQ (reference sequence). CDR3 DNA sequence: TGTGCCAGCAGCTCTAGCACCTACAATGAGCAGTTCTTC. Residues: CASSSSTYNEQFF.

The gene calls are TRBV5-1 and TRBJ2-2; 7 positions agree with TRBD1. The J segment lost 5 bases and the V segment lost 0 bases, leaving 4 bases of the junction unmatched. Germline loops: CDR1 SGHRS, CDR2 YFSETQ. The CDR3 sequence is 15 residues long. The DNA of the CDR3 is TGCGCCAGCAGCTTGGGGACAGGTGATACCGGGGAGCTGTTTTTT. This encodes CASSLGTGDTGELFF.

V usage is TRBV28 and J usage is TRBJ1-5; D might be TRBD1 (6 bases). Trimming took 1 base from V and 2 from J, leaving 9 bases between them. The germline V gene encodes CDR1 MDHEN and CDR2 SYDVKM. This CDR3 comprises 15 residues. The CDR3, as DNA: TGTGCCAGCAGTTTATCAGGGGAAGGCAATCAGCCCCAGCATTTT. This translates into CASSLSGEGNQPQHF.

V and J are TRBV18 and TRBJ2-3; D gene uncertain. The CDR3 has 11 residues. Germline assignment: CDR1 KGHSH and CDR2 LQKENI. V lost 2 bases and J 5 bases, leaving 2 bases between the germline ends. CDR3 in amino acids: CASSPLDTQYF. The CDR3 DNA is TGTGCCAGCTCACCATTAGATACGCAGTATTTT.